A selection of T cell receptor beta chains follows, all from one sample in a study of cytomegalovirus exposure and HLA in healthy donors. Data came from immunoSEQ multiplex PCR; TCRdb stores just in-frame clones and leaves some out. The sample shows over 100,000 clones, roughly 80% of them seen only once. Sequencing was performed on PBMCs. All receptors derive from a woman aged 40-49 years in good health and CMV-seropositive. Both conserved end residues are part of each CDR3. D genes are given only for firm matches. Some rows mark clone size as missing; the rest say once, few, many or name a class of expanded clone.

d_call j_call clone_size v_call cdr3_aa cdr3_nt
. TRBJ2-7 . TRBV4-1 CASSQGTVFYEQYF TGCGCCAGCAGCCAAGGGACAGTATTCTACGAGCAGTACTTC
. TRBJ1-2 . TRBV12-5 CASGLIAGRGGYTF TGTGCTAGTGGTTTAATAGCAGGGCGAGGAGGCTACACCTTC
TRBD1 TRBJ1-2 . TRBV29-1 CSVEDPETGRGYTF TGCAGCGTTGAAGATCCGGAGACAGGGCGTGGCTACACCTTC
TRBD1 TRBJ2-5 once TRBV19 CASRSLGQERGAQYF TGTGCCAGTAGATCACTCGGACAGGAACGTGGGGCCCAGTACTTC
TRBD1 TRBJ2-3 . TRBV5-4 CASSSLDRAGTDTQYF TGTGCCAGCAGCAGCCTGGACAGGGCGGGCACAGATACGCAGTATTTT
TRBD1 TRBJ2-1 . TRBV18 CASSQQGADDEQFF TGTGCCAGCTCACAACAGGGGGCCGATGATGAGCAGTTCTTC
TRBD2 TRBJ2-7 . TRBV5-4 CASSPGTSGSTYEQYF TGTGCCAGCAGCCCCGGGACTAGCGGGTCAACCTACGAGCAGTACTTC
. TRBJ2-7 . TRBV5-1 CASSLNRWGSWDSYEQYF TGCGCCAGCAGCTTGAACAGATGGGGCAGTTGGGACTCCTACGAGCAGTACTTC
TRBD1 TRBJ1-5 once TRBV6-6 CASSSTGEYQPQHF TGTGCCAGCAGTTCCACAGGGGAATATCAGCCCCAGCATTTT
. TRBJ1-1 . TRBV28 CASSPQGMGTEAFF TGTGCCAGCAGTCCCCAGGGTATGGGTACTGAAGCTTTCTTT
TRBD1 TRBJ2-7 . TRBV7-2 CASSFGLTGSYEQYF TGTGCCAGCAGCTTTGGCCTGACAGGGTCCTACGAGCAGTACTTC
. TRBJ2-3 . TRBV5-1 CASSEGTDTQYF TGCGCCAGCTCCGAGGGCACAGATACGCAGTATTTT
. TRBJ1-1 . TRBV30 CAWSFNTEAFF TGTGCCTGGAGCTTTAACACTGAAGCTTTCTTT
. TRBJ1-2 few TRBV6-5 CASSLQGLSGYTF TGTGCCAGCAGTCTACAGGGTTTATCGGGCTACACCTTC
. TRBJ1-1 . TRBV28 CASSWTDHKNTEAFF TGTGCCAGCAGTTGGACAGACCATAAGAACACTGAAGCTTTCTTT
TRBD1 TRBJ1-5 . TRBV5-6 CASSFSPGQRKGQPQHF TGTGCCAGCAGCTTTTCGCCGGGACAGAGGAAAGGGCAGCCCCAGCATTTT
TRBD2 TRBJ2-5 . TRBV2 CASKRRTSGGQETQYF TGTGCCAGCAAGAGAAGGACTAGCGGGGGGCAAGAGACCCAGTACTTC
TRBD1 TRBJ1-6 . TRBV5-1 CASSRDRGNSPLHF TGCGCCAGCAGCCGCGACAGGGGTAATTCACCCCTCCACTTT
. TRBJ2-6 . TRBV6-5 CASSPGFSGANVLTF TGTGCCAGCAGTCCAGGATTCTCTGGGGCCAACGTCCTGACTTTC
TRBD2 TRBJ2-2 . TRBV7-2 CASSPGLAGNTGELFF TGTGCCAGCAGCCCTGGACTAGCGGGAAACACCGGGGAGCTGTTTTTT
. TRBJ1-2 . TRBV29-1 CSVEDLGSQGLGGYTF TGCAGCGTTGAAGATCTGGGTTCTCAGGGGCTCGGAGGCTACACCTTC
TRBD1 TRBJ1-6 . TRBV28 CASSLPPGQGGSPLHF TGTGCCAGCAGTTTGCCCCCGGGACAGGGGGGCTCACCCCTCCACTTT
. TRBJ1-2 . TRBV5-5 CASSLAANYGYTF TGTGCCAGCAGCTTGGCTGCGAACTATGGCTACACCTTC
. TRBJ1-1 . TRBV19 CASSTRDTNTEAFF TGTGCCAGTAGCACCCGGGACACGAACACTGAAGCTTTCTTT
. TRBJ1-4 few TRBV28 CASTSHLGEKLFF TGTGCCAGCACCTCACATCTAGGTGAAAAACTGTTTTTT
TRBD1 TRBJ2-7 . TRBV4-3 CASSQERIGTGWSYEQYF TGCGCCAGCAGCCAAGAGAGAATCGGGACAGGTTGGTCCTACGAGCAGTACTTC
. TRBJ2-3 once TRBV15 CATSRDYSLATTTTDTQYF TGTGCCACCAGCAGAGATTACTCCCTAGCGACCACGACCACAGATACGCAGTATTTT
TRBD2 TRBJ2-1 few TRBV7-2 CASSLAGGLSSYNEQFF TGTGCCAGCAGTCTAGCGGGGGGCTTAAGCTCCTACAATGAGCAGTTCTTC
. TRBJ1-1 . TRBV9 CASSVAGVNTEAFF TGTGCCAGCAGCGTAGCAGGGGTAAACACTGAAGCTTTCTTT
. TRBJ1-4 few TRBV4-3 CASSYARGNHEKLFF TGCGCCAGCAGCTACGCCAGGGGTAACCATGAAAAACTGTTTTTT
TRBD2 TRBJ2-1 . TRBV4-1 CASSQTGLELAGGNEQFF TGCGCCAGCAGCCAAACAGGCCTTGAACTAGCGGGGGGGAATGAGCAGTTCTTC
. TRBJ2-1 few TRBV11-1 CASSPSWQTDEQFF TGTGCCAGCAGCCCTAGTTGGCAGACCGATGAGCAGTTCTTC
TRBD2 TRBJ2-7 once TRBV9 CASSVEPSGWQYF TGTGCCAGCAGCGTAGAGCCTAGCGGCTGGCAGTACTTC
. TRBJ2-3 . TRBV18 CASSPNAQGLSTDTQYF TGTGCCAGCTCACCAAACGCTCAGGGGCTTAGCACAGATACGCAGTATTTT
TRBD2 TRBJ2-3 . TRBV4-2 CASSQDRLAGEYTDTQYF TGTGCCAGCAGCCAAGACAGACTAGCGGGGGAATACACAGATACGCAGTATTTT
. TRBJ1-5 . TRBV5-8 CASSFGAGAGQPQHF TGTGCCAGCAGCTTTGGGGCAGGGGCAGGTCAGCCCCAGCATTTT
TRBD1 TRBJ1-5 few TRBV6-6 CASSAGTAHSNQPQHF TGTGCCAGCAGTGCTGGGACAGCCCATAGCAATCAGCCCCAGCATTTT
. TRBJ2-7 . TRBV7-2 CASSWSGNEQYF TGTGCCAGCAGCTGGTCAGGGAACGAGCAGTACTTC
. TRBJ2-6 . TRBV21-1 CASSLGGAGANVLTF TGTGCCAGCAGCTTGGGGGGGGCTGGGGCCAACGTCCTGACTTTC
TRBD2 TRBJ2-1 . TRBV27 CASREALAGAHEQFF TGTGCCAGCAGGGAGGCACTAGCGGGAGCGCATGAGCAGTTCTTC
. TRBJ2-7 . TRBV5-1 CASSRTQGTYEQYF TGCGCCAGCAGCAGAACACAGGGAACCTACGAGCAGTACTTC
TRBD2 TRBJ2-3 . TRBV18 CASPRYSGDADTQYF TGTGCCAGCCCCCGTTATAGCGGGGATGCAGATACGCAGTATTTT
. TRBJ1-1 . TRBV7-9 CASSFSEKGRAPFHCEAFF TGTGCCAGCAGTTTCTCGGAAAAGGGGAGGGCACCTTTCCACTGTGAAGCTTTCTTT
TRBD1 TRBJ1-6 . TRBV10-3 CAISEQTGGASPLHF TGTGCCATCAGTGAGCAGACAGGGGGAGCTTCACCCCTCCACTTT
. TRBJ2-3 . TRBV19 CVVEEGRGDTQYF TGTGTGGTAGAGGAGGGTCGAGGAGATACGCAGTATTTT